One sample yielded the 14 T cell receptor beta chains listed below, sequenced in a study of cytomegalovirus exposure and HLA in healthy donors (dated by TCRdb to about 2017). Receptor libraries were prepared by the immunoSEQ multiplex PCR assay. For the multiplex PCR, a mixture combining 60 forward primers for TCR Vbeta segments and 13 reverse primers for TCR Jbeta segments was used. TCRdb mirrors the immuneACCESS table, restricted to in-frame sequences. Some clones are absent from its copies; in checked studies, under half trace to an unresolved V gene, and the reason for the others is unknown. The sample includes some 100,000 clones, with 79% observed a single time. The ten biggest clones cover roughly 3.7% of the sample. The sample consisted of PBMCs. These receptor sequences come from a female donor in good health and CMV-seropositive.

The CDR3 DNA follows: TGTGCCAGCAGCCAAATGGGGGGGGCAACAGATACGCAGTATTTT. Translated, it gives CASSQMGGATDTQYF. V is TRBV5-4 and J is TRBJ2-3, with D possibly TRBD2 on 7 matching bases. This CDR3 region has 15 residues. In germline, CDR1 is SGHNT, CDR2 YYREEE (reference sequence). Trimming cost V 4 bases and J 3 bases, with 15 bases left between them.

The chain links TRBV30 to TRBJ2-3; 14 bases agree with TRBD2. Germline V gene sequence: CDR1 GTSNPN, CDR2 SVGIG (reference sequence). J was trimmed by 2 bases and V by 5 bases; bases with no gene match: 3. This CDR3 spans 15 amino acids. CDR3 sequence (DNA): TGTGCCTGGGGGACTAGCGGGAGTATCACAGATACGCAGTATTTT. Its protein product is CAWGTSGSITDTQYF.

Only one count was recorded for this clone. This chain joins TRBV7-2 and TRBJ1-4; D remains ambiguous. The CDR3 is made up of 15 amino acids. Germline V lookup: CDR1 SGHTA, CDR2 FQGNSA. Deletions cut 2 bases from V and 7 bases from J, with 14 bases between. The CDR3 coding sequence is TGTGCCAGCAGCTTATTCGGGAAGGGTGTTGAAAAACTGTTTTTT. Its protein product is CASSLFGKGVEKLFF. Full variable domain (missing parts from reference TRBV7-2 and TRBJ1-4): GAGVSQSPSNKVTEKGKDVELRCDPISGHTALYWYRQSLGQGLEFLIYFQGNSAPDKSGLPSDRFSAERTGGSVSTLTIQRTQQEDSAVYLCASSLFGKGVEKLFFGSGTQLSVL.

This clone was recorded only once. The gene calls are TRBV29-1 and TRBJ1-2, with 7 bases aligning to TRBD1. After removal of 6 bases from V and 4 bases from J, the junction contained 5 bases not matched to a gene. From germline, CDR1 is SQVTM and CDR2 ANQGSEA. The CDR3 runs 12 residues. The CDR3: CSVRGSSYGYTF. The DNA of the CDR3 is TGCAGCGTCAGGGGGTCTTCCTATGGCTACACCTTC.

The CDR3 region has the DNA TGCAGTGCCCCCAGGCAGGCTGGCTACACCTTC. This translates into CSAPRQAGYTF. The chain couples TRBV20-1 to TRBJ1-2; D is unresolved. Germline V CDR1 and CDR2: DFQATT, SNEGSKA (reference sequence). The CDR3 loop spans 11 amino acids. V lost 6 bases to trimming and J lost 7 bases, with 12 bases between them.

DNA for the CDR3: TGTGCCAGCAGTTTAGGGACTAGCGGGATTGGCGAGCAGTACTTC. The encoded protein is CASSLGTSGIGEQYF. This chain uses TRBV27 with TRBJ2-7, with TRBD2 matching over 13 bases. Trimming took 2 bases from V and 6 from J; bases not matched to a gene: 4. The germline V gene has CDR1 MNHEY and CDR2 SMNVEV (reference sequence). This CDR3 spans 15 amino acids.

This chain uses TRBV6-4 with TRBJ2-1; TRBD1 aligns across 7 bases. V was pared by 2 bases and J by 0 bases, with 10 bases of the junction left unmatched. The V gene's germline CDR1 is MRHNA and CDR2 SNTAGT. This CDR3 spans 18 amino acids. Here the CDR3 DNA reads TGTGCCAGCAGTGACCCACAGGGACAGCTCAGCTCCTACAATGAGCAGTTCTTC. Translation gives CASSDPQGQLSSYNEQFF.

This clone came up a few times. The chain employs TRBV18 and TRBJ1-2; 8 bases match TRBD1. Trimming removed 4 bases from V and 4 bases from J; junction bases left unmatched: 5. This CDR3 has 14 amino acids. The V gene's germline CDR1 is KGHSH and CDR2 LQKENI. CDR3 amino acids: CASSRDRQGYGYTF. The CDR3 nucleotides are TGTGCCAGCTCACGGGACAGGCAAGGCTATGGCTACACCTTC.

The chain recombines TRBV9 with TRBJ1-2; D is uncertain. Germline CDR1 reads SGDLS; CDR2 reads YYNGEE. This CDR3 has 15 amino acids. V was trimmed by 4 bases and J by 8 bases, leaving 21 bases between them. The CDR3 DNA is TGTGCCAGCAGCACCCCCAGGCCCGAGTTAGACGGCTACACCTTC. Its translation: CASSTPRPELDGYTF. Filled out from reference TRBV9 and TRBJ1-2, the complete variable domain reads DSGVTQTPKHLITATGQRVTLRCSPRSGDLSVYWYQQSLDQGLQFLIQYYNGEERAKGNILERFSAQQFPDLHSELNLSSLELGDSALYFCASSTPRPELDGYTFGSGTRLTVV.

Comment on this clone: A much larger clone lies a single base off, so this may be a read error. The same CDR3 can be traced to other DNA sequences in this sample. V gene TRBV30 combines with J gene TRBJ1-1; the D gene is possibly TRBD1 (5 bases). Per germline, CDR1 GTSNPN and CDR2 SVGIG (reference sequence). Trimming left V 0 bases short and J 11 bases short, with 13 bases between. CDR3 length equals 12 residues. As DNA, the CDR3 is TGTGCCTGGAGTGTTCTCGGACACAGGGCTTTCTTT. Residues: CAWSVLGHRAFF. The complete variable domain, with remaining parts taken from reference TRBV30 and TRBJ1-1, reads SQTIHQWPATLVQPVGSPLSLECTVEGTSNPNLYWYRQAAGRGLQLLFYSVGIGQISSEVPQNLSASRPQDRQFILSSKKLLLSDSGFYLCAWSVLGHRAFFGQGTRLTVV.

The chain recombines TRBV7-2 with TRBJ1-1, with TRBD1 as a possible D gene (6 bases). Looked up from germline, CDR1 is SGHTA and CDR2 is FQGNSA. The germline V and J ends were trimmed by 6 bases and 1 base, with 12 bases remaining between them. The CDR3 sequence is 14 residues long. The CDR3 region is CASSLRGSNTEAFF. DNA for the CDR3: TGTGCCAGCAGTCTCAGGGGCTCGAACACTGAAGCTTTCTTT.

This chain connects TRBV4-3 to TRBJ2-3; 8 bases line up with TRBD2. CDR3 size: 17 residues. Germline CDR1 reads LGHNA; CDR2 reads YSLEER. V shed 0 bases, J shed 0 bases, and the junction held 5 bases outside the gene matches. The CDR3, as DNA: TGCGCCAGCAGCCAAGACCCCCGGGGGGGAAGCACAGATACGCAGTATTTT. It translates to CASSQDPRGGSTDTQYF.

The table lists this clone with a few counts. The chain carries TRBV30 and TRBJ1-1, with TRBD1 matching 8 bases. Germline V gene lookup returns CDR1 GTSNPN and CDR2 SVGIG (reference sequence). The CDR3 length is 14 residues. The J segment lost 5 bases and the V segment lost 1 base, leaving 6 bases of the junction unmatched. The DNA for the CDR3 is TGTGCCTGGAGTGACGGGACAGGTCAAACTGAAGCTTTCTTT. Amino acid sequence: CAWSDGTGQTEAFF.

The rearrangement links TRBV5-1 to TRBJ2-7; 9 bases are shared with TRBD2. This CDR3 comprises 15 residues. Germline lookup yields CDR1 SGHRS and CDR2 YFSETQ. V was pared by 0 bases and J by 7 bases, with 8 bases of the junction left unmatched. This chain's CDR3 is CASSLDPGLAGEQYF. CDR3 DNA: TGCGCCAGCAGCTTGGATCCGGGACTAGCCGGTGAGCAGTACTTC.